The subject of this entry is one T cell receptor beta chain. This sample was included in a study of response to subunit inactivated influenza vaccine. One entry per CDR3 protein, called by TCRdb with MiXCR from the RT-PCR reads. The data contain 650,000 to 800,000 distinct CDR3 sequences, 14% of them singletons. This TCR was sampled from a man in his forties or fifties who received an inactivated influenza vaccine. The specimen comprised PBMCs from blood, sampled 14 to 15 days before vaccination.

CDR3 loop: CASTEGQENNSPLHF. The CDR3, as DNA: TGTGCCAGTACCGAAGGACAGGAGAATAATTCACCCCTCCACTTT. The chain uses TRBV19 and TRBJ1-6; TRBD1 matches 7 bases. Germline V gene sequence: CDR1 LNHDA, CDR2 SQIVND (reference sequence). The CDR3 spans 15 residues. With 7 bases clipped from V and 5 bases from J, the junction kept 8 bases outside the gene matches.